This is a list of T cell receptor beta chains from one sample in a study of Ad26.COV2.S vaccination and SARS-CoV-2 variants. Data came from immunoSEQ multiplex PCR; TCRdb stores just in-frame clones and leaves some out. The data show more than 300,000 clones, more than 70% seen once. The material sequenced was peripheral blood, taken in a trial of Ad26.COV2.S vaccine versus placebo. The origin of the receptors is a person aged 18 to 59 who received the Ad26.COV2.S COVID-19 vaccine or a placebo. Each CDR3 is given with its conserved first and last residue. The order of the fields is D gene, V gene, J gene, clone size, CDR3 protein, CDR3 DNA. The D gene is left open where the match is weak. Only some rows state a clone size, as once, few, many or a class for expanded clones.

TRBD2	TRBV5-4	TRBJ2-5	.	CASSLGVAGQETQYF	TGTGCCAGCAGCTTGGGGGTAGCGGGGCAGGAGACCCAGTACTTC
.	TRBV19	TRBJ1-5	.	CASSIGGLNQPQHF	TGTGCCAGTAGTATAGGAGGGCTCAATCAGCCCCAGCATTTT
TRBD2	TRBV19	TRBJ2-7	.	CASSPGGTYEQYF	TGTGCCAGTAGTCCGGGGGGAACTTACGAGCAGTACTTC
TRBD1	TRBV11-2	TRBJ1-2	.	CASSNLGTGNYGYTF	TGTGCCAGCAGCAACCTGGGGACAGGGAACTATGGCTACACCTTC
.	TRBV6-6	TRBJ1-2	.	CASSYLELGGYTF	TGTGCCAGCAGTTACTTAGAGTTAGGAGGCTACACCTTC
TRBD1	TRBV15	TRBJ2-5	.	CATSRDPFGQESGETQYF	TGTGCCACCAGCAGAGATCCCTTTGGACAGGAATCTGGAGAGACCCAGTACTTC
.	TRBV6-1	TRBJ1-1	.	CASSEMGVRGPLGAFF	TGTGCCAGCAGTGAAATGGGGGTTCGGGGACCATTAGGAGCTTTCTTT
TRBD1	TRBV6-5	TRBJ2-3	.	CASRSRGQTDTQYF	TGTGCCAGCAGGAGCAGGGGGCAGACAGATACGCAGTATTTT
.	TRBV5-4	TRBJ1-2	.	CASSLAGGTTNYGYTF	TGTGCCAGCAGCTTGGCCGGAGGCACTACAAACTATGGCTACACCTTC
TRBD1	TRBV9	TRBJ1-4	few	CASSPGGPNEKLFF	TGTGCCAGCAGCCCAGGGGGCCCTAATGAAAAACTGTTTTTT
TRBD1	TRBV5-6	TRBJ2-7	.	CASSFTPGTGFYEQYF	TGTGCCAGCAGCTTCACGCCCGGGACAGGTTTCTACGAGCAGTACTTC
TRBD1	TRBV7-9	TRBJ1-6	.	CASSLTGGFSNSPLHF	TGTGCCAGCAGCTTAACAGGGGGCTTCTCAAATTCACCCCTCCACTTT
TRBD2	TRBV9	TRBJ2-1	once	CASSVGGLSFNEQFF	TGTGCCAGCAGCGTAGGGGGACTATCTTTCAATGAGCAGTTCTTC
.	TRBV18	TRBJ2-3	.	CASSPRGALDTDTQYF	TGTGCCAGCTCCCCCCGAGGGGCGCTGGACACAGATACGCAGTATTTT
.	TRBV11-2	TRBJ2-2	many	CASSLGRGATNTGELFF	TGTGCCAGCAGCTTAGGAAGGGGGGCAACCAACACCGGGGAGCTGTTTTTT
TRBD1	TRBV19	TRBJ2-7	.	CASRTGANSYEQYF	TGTGCCAGTCGGACAGGGGCGAACTCCTACGAGCAGTACTTC
.	TRBV21-1	TRBJ1-2	.	CASSRTGANYGYTF	TGTGCCAGCAGCAGGACAGGAGCTAACTATGGCTACACCTTC
.	TRBV30	TRBJ1-1	.	CAWSSQKNTEAFF	TGTGCCTGGAGTAGCCAGAAGAACACTGAAGCTTTCTTT
.	TRBV29-1	TRBJ2-3	.	CSVGDGRVTDTQYF	TGCAGCGTTGGCGACGGAAGAGTCACAGATACGCAGTATTTT
.	TRBV6-5	TRBJ2-3	.	CASSYVGILGDTQYF	TGTGCCAGCAGTTATGTTGGGATATTAGGAGATACGCAGTATTTT
.	TRBV27	TRBJ1-1	.	CASSLTWETEAFF	TGTGCCAGCAGTTTAACCTGGGAAACTGAAGCTTTCTTT
.	TRBV6-2/TRBV6-3	TRBJ2-2	.	CASSLTGGPNTGELFF	TGTGCCAGCAGCCTCACCGGGGGGCCGAACACCGGGGAGCTGTTTTTT
TRBD2	TRBV9	TRBJ2-3	.	CASSVARGGADTQYF	TGTGCCAGCAGCGTAGCTAGGGGAGGGGCAGATACGCAGTATTTT
TRBD1	TRBV20-1	TRBJ2-2	.	CSASGRDRAFRFMKLSNTGELFF	TGCAGTGCTAGTGGTCGGGACAGGGCCTTTCGTTTTATGAAATTGTCAAACACCGGGGAGCTGTTTTTT
TRBD1	TRBV5-4	TRBJ2-3	once	CASSSRQGEDTQYF	TGTGCCAGCAGCTCTCGACAGGGGGAAGATACGCAGTATTTT
TRBD1	TRBV19	TRBJ1-4	.	CASSANRGKRTNEKLFF	TGTGCCAGTAGCGCAAACAGGGGTAAACGAACTAATGAAAAACTGTTTTTT
.	TRBV27	TRBJ2-2	few	CASSPLASSNTGELFF	TGTGCCAGCAGTCCCCTGGCCAGCTCGAACACCGGGGAGCTGTTTTTT
.	TRBV5-1	TRBJ2-1	.	CASSGIQGDNEQFF	TGCGCCAGCAGCGGCATCCAGGGAGACAATGAGCAGTTCTTC
.	TRBV29-1	TRBJ1-1	.	CSVAQMNTEAFF	TGCAGCGTTGCACAGATGAACACTGAAGCTTTCTTT
.	TRBV20-1	TRBJ2-1	.	CSARDLSEQFF	TGCAGTGCTAGAGATCTTAGTGAGCAGTTCTTC
.	TRBV7-2	TRBJ1-6	.	CASSLRQNNSPLHF	TGTGCCAGCAGCTTAAGACAGAATAATTCACCCCTCCACTTT
TRBD2	TRBV5-1	TRBJ2-5	.	CASSLGLAVSETQYF	TGCGCCAGCAGCTTGGGACTAGCCGTGAGTGAGACCCAGTACTTC
.	TRBV4-2	TRBJ2-2	few	CASTTWGMNTGELFF	TGTGCCAGCACCACATGGGGGATGAACACCGGGGAGCTGTTTTTT
.	TRBV11-2	TRBJ2-7	once	CASSLDRGHNYEQYF	TGTGCCAGCAGCTTAGACCGGGGACACAACTACGAGCAGTACTTC
TRBD1	TRBV6-2/TRBV6-3	TRBJ2-5	few	CASSSIFHRGVQETQYF	TGTGCCAGCAGTTCGATCTTCCACAGGGGGGTCCAAGAGACCCAGTACTTC
TRBD2	TRBV4-3	TRBJ2-7	.	CASSLQLAGDVEQYF	TGCGCCAGCAGCCTTCAACTAGCGGGGGATGTTGAGCAGTACTTC
TRBD1	TRBV7-8	TRBJ1-4	.	CASSLGYRGPFNEKLFF	TGTGCCAGCAGCTTAGGGTACAGGGGCCCCTTTAATGAAAAACTGTTTTTT
.	TRBV7-9	TRBJ1-1	.	CASSPENTEAFF	TGTGCCAGCAGCCCTGAGAACACTGAAGCTTTCTTT
.	TRBV6-5	TRBJ1-2	.	CASSYLDERDGYTF	TGTGCCAGCAGCTACCTAGACGAGAGGGATGGCTACACCTTC
.	TRBV7-2	TRBJ2-7	.	CASSTPPGESYEQYF	TGTGCCAGCAGCACCCCCCCAGGGGAAAGCTACGAGCAGTACTTC
.	TRBV6-2/TRBV6-3	TRBJ1-2	.	CASSYWYGYTF	TGTGCCAGCAGTTACTGGTATGGCTACACCTTC
.	TRBV2	TRBJ2-7	.	CASSEKLTAYF	TGTGCCAGCAGTGAAAAGCTGACAGCGTACTTC
TRBD1	TRBV7-9	TRBJ2-2	.	CASSLATGTGNAGELFF	TGTGCCAGCAGCTTAGCAACCGGGACAGGGAATGCCGGGGAGCTGTTTTTT
TRBD2	TRBV5-1	TRBJ2-5	.	CASSPLGAGTREEETQYF	TGCGCCAGCAGCCCCTTAGGAGCGGGGACGCGCGAGGAAGAGACCCAGTACTTC
TRBD1	TRBV5-1	TRBJ1-2	.	CASSLEGQGNYGYTF	TGCGCCAGCAGCTTGGAGGGACAGGGGAACTATGGCTACACCTTC
.	TRBV3-1/TRBV3-2	TRBJ1-4	.	CASSQEGQGPNEKLFF	TGTGCCAGCAGCCAAGAGGGGCAGGGACCAAATGAAAAACTGTTTTTT
.	TRBV9	TRBJ2-3	once	CASSAQGDTQYF	TGTGCCAGCAGCGCCCAGGGGGATACGCAGTATTTT
.	TRBV15	TRBJ1-4	.	CATSREVGRGEEKLFF	TGTGCCACCAGCAGAGAAGTTGGCAGGGGTGAAGAAAAACTGTTTTTT
.	TRBV20-1	TRBJ1-4	.	CSASDFREQGGTNEKLFF	TGCAGTGCTAGTGATTTTAGGGAACAGGGCGGAACTAATGAAAAACTGTTTTTT
.	TRBV7-9	TRBJ1-2	.	CASSLFRQLNYGYTF	TGTGCCAGCAGCTTATTTCGACAGCTAAACTATGGCTACACCTTC
.	TRBV6-2/TRBV6-3	TRBJ1-3	.	CASSYSRQTSGNTIYF	TGTGCCAGCAGTTACTCGCGGCAGACCTCTGGAAACACCATATATTTT